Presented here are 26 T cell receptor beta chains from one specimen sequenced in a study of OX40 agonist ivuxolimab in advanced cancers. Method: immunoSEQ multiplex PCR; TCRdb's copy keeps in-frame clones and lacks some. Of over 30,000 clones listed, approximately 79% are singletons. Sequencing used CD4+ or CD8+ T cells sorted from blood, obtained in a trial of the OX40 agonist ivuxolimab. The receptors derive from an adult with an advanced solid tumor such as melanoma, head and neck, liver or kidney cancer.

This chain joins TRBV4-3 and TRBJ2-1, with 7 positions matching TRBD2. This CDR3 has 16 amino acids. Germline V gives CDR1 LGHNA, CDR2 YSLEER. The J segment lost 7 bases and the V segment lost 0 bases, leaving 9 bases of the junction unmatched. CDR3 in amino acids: CASSQDRGGHANEQFF. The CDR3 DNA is TGCGCCAGCAGCCAAGATCGCGGGGGTCACGCTAATGAGCAGTTCTTC.

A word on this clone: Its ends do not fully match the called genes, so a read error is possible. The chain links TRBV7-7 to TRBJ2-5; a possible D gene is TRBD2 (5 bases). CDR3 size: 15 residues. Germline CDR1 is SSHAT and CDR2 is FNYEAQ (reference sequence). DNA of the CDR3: TGTGCTAGCAGCTTAGCATTGGAGGAGAGAGAGACCCAGTACTTC. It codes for CASSLALEERETQYF.

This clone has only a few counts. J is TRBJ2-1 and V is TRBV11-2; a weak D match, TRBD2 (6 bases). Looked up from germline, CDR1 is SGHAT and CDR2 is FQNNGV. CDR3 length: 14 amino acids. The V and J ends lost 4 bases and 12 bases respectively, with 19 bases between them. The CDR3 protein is CASSSPRVGGGQFF. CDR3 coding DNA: TGTGCCAGCAGCTCCCCCCGTGTGGGGGGAGGGCAGTTCTTC.

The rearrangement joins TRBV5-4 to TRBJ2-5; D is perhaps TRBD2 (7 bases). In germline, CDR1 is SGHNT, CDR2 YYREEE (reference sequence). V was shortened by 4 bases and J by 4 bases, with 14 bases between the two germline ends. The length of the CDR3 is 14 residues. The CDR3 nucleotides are TGTGCCAGCAGCATGGGGGGGCGCGGAGAGACCCAGTACTTC. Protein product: CASSMGGRGETQYF.

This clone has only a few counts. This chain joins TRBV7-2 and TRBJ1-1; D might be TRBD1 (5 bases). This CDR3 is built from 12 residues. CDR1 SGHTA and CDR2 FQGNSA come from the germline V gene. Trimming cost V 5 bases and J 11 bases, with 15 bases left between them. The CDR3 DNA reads TGTGCCAGCAGCCCGGGGGTGTCTCGGGCTTTCTTT. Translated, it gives CASSPGVSRAFF.

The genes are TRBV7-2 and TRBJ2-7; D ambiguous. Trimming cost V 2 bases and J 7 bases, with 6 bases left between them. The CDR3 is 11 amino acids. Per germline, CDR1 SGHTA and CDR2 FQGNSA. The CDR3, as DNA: TGTGCCAGCAGCTTACATCGAGAGCAGTACTTC. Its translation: CASSLHREQYF.

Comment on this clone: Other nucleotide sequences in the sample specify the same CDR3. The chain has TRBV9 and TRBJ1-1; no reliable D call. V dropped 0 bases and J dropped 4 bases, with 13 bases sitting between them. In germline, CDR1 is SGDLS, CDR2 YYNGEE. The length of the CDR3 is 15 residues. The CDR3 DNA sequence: TGTGCCAGCAGCGTAGACCCACGCCTAGGCACTGAAGCTTTCTTT. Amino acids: CASSVDPRLGTEAFF.

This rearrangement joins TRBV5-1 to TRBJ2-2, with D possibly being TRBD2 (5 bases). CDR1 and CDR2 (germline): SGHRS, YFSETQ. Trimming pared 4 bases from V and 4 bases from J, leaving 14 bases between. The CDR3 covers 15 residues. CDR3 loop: CASSVMRAPTGELFF. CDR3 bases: TGCGCCAGCAGCGTAATGAGGGCTCCCACCGGGGAGCTGTTTTTT.

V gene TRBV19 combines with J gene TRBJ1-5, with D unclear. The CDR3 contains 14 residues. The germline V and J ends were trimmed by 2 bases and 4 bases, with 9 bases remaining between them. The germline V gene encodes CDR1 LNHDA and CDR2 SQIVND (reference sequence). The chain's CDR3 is CASSISSLNQPQHF. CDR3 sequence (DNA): TGTGCCAGTAGTATATCAAGTTTAAATCAGCCCCAGCATTTT. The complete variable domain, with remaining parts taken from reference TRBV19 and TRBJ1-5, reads DGGITQSPKYLFRKEGQNVTLSCEQNLNHDAMYWYRQDPGQGLRLIYYSQIVNDFQKGDIAEGYSVSREKKESFPLTVTSAQKNPTAFYLCASSISSLNQPQHFGDGTRLSIL.

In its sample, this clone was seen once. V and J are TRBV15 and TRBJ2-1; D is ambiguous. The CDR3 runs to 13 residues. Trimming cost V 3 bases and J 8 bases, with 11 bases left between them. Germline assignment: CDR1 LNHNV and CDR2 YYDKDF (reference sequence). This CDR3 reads CATSRDIYDEQFF. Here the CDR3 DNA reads TGTGCCACCAGCAGGGATATTTATGATGAGCAGTTCTTC.

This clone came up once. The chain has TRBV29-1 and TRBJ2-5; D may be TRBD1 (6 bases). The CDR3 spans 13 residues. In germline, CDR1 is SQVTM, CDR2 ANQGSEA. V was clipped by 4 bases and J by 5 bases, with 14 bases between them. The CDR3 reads CSVGGVGAETQYF. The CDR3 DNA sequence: TGCAGCGTTGGGGGCGTGGGGGCTGAGACCCAGTACTTC.

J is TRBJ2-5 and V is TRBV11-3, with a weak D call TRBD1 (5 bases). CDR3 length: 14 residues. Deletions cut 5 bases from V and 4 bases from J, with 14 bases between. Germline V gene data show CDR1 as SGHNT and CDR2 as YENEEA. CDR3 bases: TGTGCCAGCAGCCCCGGGTCGGACATAGAGACCCAGTACTTC. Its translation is CASSPGSDIETQYF.

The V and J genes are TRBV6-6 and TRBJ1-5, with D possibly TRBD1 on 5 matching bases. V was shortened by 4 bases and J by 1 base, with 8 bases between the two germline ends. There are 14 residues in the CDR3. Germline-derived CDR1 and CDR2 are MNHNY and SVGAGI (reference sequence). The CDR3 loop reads CASSFSGSNQPQHF. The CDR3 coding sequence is TGTGCCAGCAGTTTCTCAGGGAGCAATCAGCCCCAGCATTTT.

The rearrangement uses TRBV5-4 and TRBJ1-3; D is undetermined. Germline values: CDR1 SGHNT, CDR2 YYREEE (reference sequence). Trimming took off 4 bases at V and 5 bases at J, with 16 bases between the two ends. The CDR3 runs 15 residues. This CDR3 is CASSQTISRRNTIYF. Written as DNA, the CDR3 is TGTGCCAGCAGCCAAACCATAAGCAGAAGAAACACCATATATTTT.

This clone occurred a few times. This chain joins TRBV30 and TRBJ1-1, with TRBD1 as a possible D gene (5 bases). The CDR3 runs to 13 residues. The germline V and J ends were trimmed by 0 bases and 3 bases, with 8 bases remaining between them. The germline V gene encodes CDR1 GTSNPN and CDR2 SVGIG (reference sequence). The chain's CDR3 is CAWSVRGDTEAFF. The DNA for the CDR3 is TGTGCCTGGAGTGTACGGGGCGACACTGAAGCTTTCTTT. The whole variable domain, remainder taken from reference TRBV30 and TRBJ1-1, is SQTIHQWPATLVQPVGSPLSLECTVEGTSNPNLYWYRQAAGRGLQLLFYSVGIGQISSEVPQNLSASRPQDRQFILSSKKLLLSDSGFYLCAWSVRGDTEAFFGQGTRLTVV.

For the CDR3, the DNA is TGTGCCATCAGTTATAGCGGGGCCGATACAGATACGCAGTATTTT. This gives the protein CAISYSGADTDTQYF. J is TRBJ2-3 and V is TRBV10-3, with TRBD2 identical over 8 bases. The CDR3 covers 15 residues. J was trimmed by 3 bases and V by 5 bases; bases with no gene match: 7. Germline values: CDR1 ENHRY, CDR2 SYGVKD.

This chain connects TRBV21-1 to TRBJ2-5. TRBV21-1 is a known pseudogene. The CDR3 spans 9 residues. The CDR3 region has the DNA TGTGCCAGCGGAGAGACCCAGTACTTC. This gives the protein CASGETQYF.

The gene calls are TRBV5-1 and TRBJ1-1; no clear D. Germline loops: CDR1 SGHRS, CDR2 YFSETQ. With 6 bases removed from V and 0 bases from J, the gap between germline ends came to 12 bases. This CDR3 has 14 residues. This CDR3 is CASTKDGLNTEAFF. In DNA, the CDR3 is TGCGCCAGCACCAAAGACGGGTTGAACACTGAAGCTTTCTTT. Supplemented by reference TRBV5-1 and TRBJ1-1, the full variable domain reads KAGVTQTPRYLIKTRGQQVTLSCSPISGHRSVSWYQQTPGQGLQFLFEYFSETQRNKGNFPGRFSGRQFSNSRSEMNVSTLELGDSALYLCASTKDGLNTEAFFGQGTRLTVV.

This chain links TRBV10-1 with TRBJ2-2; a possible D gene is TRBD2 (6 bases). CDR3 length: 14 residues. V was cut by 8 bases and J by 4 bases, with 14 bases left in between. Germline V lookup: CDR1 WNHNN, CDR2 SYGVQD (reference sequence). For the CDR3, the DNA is TGCGCCAGCGGGGGGAAGGTCGGCACCGGGGAGCTGTTTTTT. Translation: CASGGKVGTGELFF.

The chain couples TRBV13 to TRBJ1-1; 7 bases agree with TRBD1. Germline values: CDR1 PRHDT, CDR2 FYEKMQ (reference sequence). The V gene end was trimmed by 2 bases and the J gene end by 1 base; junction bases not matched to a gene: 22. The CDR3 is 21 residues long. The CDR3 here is CASSLYRGLGWSGQRNTEAFF. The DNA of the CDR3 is TGTGCCAGCAGCTTATATCGGGGGCTGGGGTGGTCGGGACAGAGGAACACTGAAGCTTTCTTT.

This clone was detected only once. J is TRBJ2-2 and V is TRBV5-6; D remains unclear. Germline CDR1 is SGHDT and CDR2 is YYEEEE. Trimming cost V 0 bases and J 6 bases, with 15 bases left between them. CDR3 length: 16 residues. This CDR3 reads CASSLGLVLAAGELFF. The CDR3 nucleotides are TGTGCCAGCAGCTTGGGGCTAGTTTTAGCCGCCGGGGAGCTGTTTTTT.

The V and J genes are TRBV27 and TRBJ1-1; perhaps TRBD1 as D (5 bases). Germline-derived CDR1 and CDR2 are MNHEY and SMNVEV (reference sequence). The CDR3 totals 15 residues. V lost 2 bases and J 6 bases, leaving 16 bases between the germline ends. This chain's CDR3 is CASSLGAGGSAEAFF. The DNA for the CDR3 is TGTGCCAGCAGTTTAGGAGCGGGGGGGTCGGCTGAAGCTTTCTTT.

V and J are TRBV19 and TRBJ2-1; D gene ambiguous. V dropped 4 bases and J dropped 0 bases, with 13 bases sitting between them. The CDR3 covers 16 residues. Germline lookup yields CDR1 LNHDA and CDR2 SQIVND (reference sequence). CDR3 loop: CASSTRSPSSYNEQFF. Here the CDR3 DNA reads TGTGCCAGTAGTACCCGTTCCCCAAGCTCCTACAATGAGCAGTTCTTC.

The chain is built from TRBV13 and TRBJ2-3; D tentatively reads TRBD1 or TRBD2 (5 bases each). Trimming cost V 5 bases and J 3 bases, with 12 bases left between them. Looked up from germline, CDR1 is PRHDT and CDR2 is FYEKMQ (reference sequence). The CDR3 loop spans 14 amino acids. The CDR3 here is CASSLGARTDTQYF. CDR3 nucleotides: TGTGCCAGCAGCCTCGGGGCACGAACAGATACGCAGTATTTT.

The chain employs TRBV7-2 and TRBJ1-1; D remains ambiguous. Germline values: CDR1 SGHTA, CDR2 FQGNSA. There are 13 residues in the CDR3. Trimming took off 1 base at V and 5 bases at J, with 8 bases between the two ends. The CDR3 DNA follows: TGTGCCAGCAGCTTAGTGGGGTGGACTGAAGCTTTCTTT. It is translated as CASSLVGWTEAFF.

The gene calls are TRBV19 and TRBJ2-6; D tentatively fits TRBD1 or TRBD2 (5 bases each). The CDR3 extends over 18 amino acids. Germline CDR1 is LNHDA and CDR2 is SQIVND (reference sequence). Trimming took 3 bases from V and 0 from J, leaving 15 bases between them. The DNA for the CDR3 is TGTGCCAGTAGTATCACGCAGGGACCTAGCTCTGGGGCCAACGTCCTGACTTTC. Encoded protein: CASSITQGPSSGANVLTF. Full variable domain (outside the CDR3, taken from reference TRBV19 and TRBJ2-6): DGGITQSPKYLFRKEGQNVTLSCEQNLNHDAMYWYRQDPGQGLRLIYYSQIVNDFQKGDIAEGYSVSREKKESFPLTVTSAQKNPTAFYLCASSITQGPSSGANVLTFGAGSRLTVL.